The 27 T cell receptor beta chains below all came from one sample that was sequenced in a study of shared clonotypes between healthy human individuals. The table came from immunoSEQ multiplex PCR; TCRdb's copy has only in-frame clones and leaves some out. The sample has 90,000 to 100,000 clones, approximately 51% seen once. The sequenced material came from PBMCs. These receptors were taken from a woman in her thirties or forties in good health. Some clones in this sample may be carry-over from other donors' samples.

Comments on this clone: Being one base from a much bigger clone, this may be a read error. Here the CDR3 reads CASGLRSTDTQYF. The CDR3, as DNA: TGTGCCAGCGGCCTAAGATCCACAGATACGCAGTATTTT. The chain combines TRBV4-2 with TRBJ2-3, with D hard to call. Germline values: CDR1 LGHNA, CDR2 YNFKEQ. This CDR3 comprises 13 residues. Trimming took off 8 bases at V and 2 bases at J, with 11 bases between the two ends.

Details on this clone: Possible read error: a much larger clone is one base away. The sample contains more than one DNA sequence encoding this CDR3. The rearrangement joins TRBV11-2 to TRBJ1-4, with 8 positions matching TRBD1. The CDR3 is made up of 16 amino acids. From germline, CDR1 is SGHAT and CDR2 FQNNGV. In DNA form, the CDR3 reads TGTGCCAGCAGCCTCCGGACAGGGTTTCGTAATGAAAAGCTGTTTTTT. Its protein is CASSLRTGFRNEKLFF.

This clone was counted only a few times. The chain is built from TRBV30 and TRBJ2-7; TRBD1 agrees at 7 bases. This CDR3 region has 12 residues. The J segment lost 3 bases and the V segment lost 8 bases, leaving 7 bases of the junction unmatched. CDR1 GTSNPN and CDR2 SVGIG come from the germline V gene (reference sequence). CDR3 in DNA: TGTGCCCTACGACAGGGACGCTACGAGCAGTACTTC. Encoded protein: CALRQGRYEQYF. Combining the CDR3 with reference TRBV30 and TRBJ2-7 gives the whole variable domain SQTIHQWPATLVQPVGSPLSLECTVEGTSNPNLYWYRQAAGRGLQLLFYSVGIGQISSEVPQNLSASRPQDRQFILSSKKLLLSDSGFYLCALRQGRYEQYFGPGTRLTVT.

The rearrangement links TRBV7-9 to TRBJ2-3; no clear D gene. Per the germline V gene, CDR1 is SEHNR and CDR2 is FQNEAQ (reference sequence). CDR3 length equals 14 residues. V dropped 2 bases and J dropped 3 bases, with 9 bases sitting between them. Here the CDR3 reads CASSLLAATDTQYF. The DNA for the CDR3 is TGTGCCAGCAGCTTATTGGCAGCAACAGATACGCAGTATTTT.

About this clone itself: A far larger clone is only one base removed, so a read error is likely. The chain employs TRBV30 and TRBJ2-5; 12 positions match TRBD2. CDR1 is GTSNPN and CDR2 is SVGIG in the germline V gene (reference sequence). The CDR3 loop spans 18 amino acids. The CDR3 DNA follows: TGTGCCTGGGGCCTATCTAGCGGGAGGGCCTGGTGGAGAGAGACCCAGCACTTC. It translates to CAWGLSSGRAWWRETQHF.

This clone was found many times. CDR3 loop: CASSLVITSGSPYEQYF. DNA of the CDR3: TGTGCCAGCAGCTTAGTTATTACTAGCGGGAGCCCCTACGAGCAGTACTTC. The gene calls are TRBV7-2 and TRBJ2-7, with TRBD2 matching 11 bases. The V segment lost 1 base and the J segment 2 bases; nucleotides outside the gene matches: 7. CDR1 is SGHTA and CDR2 is FQGNSA in the germline V gene. This CDR3 contains 17 residues.

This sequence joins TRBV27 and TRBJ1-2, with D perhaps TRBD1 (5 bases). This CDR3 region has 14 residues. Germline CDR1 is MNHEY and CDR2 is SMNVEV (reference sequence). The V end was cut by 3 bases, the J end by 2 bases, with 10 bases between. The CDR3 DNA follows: TGTGCCAGCAGTTTCGGCCGACAGAACTATGGCTACACCTTC. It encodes CASSFGRQNYGYTF.

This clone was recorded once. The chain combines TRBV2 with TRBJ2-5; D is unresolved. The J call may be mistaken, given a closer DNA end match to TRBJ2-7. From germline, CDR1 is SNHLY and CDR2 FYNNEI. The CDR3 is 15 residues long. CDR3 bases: TGTGCCAGCCGCCCCTTCTCCGGGCAGAACTACGAGCAGTACTTC. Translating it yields CASRPFSGQNYEQYF.

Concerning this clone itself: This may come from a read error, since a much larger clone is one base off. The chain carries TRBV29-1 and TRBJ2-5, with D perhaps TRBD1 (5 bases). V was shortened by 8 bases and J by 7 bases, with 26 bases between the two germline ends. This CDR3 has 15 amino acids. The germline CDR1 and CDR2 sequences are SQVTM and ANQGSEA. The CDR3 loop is CSPRRAAGRRGTQYF. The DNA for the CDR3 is TGCAGCCCGCGTCGGGCGGCAGGGCGGAGAGGGACCCAGTACTTC.

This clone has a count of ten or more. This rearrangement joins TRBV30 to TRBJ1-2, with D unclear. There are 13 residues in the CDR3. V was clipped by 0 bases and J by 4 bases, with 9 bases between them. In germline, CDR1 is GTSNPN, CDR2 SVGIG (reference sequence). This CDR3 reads CAWSVTRLYGYTF. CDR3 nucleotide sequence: TGTGCCTGGAGTGTAACCCGACTCTATGGCTACACCTTC.

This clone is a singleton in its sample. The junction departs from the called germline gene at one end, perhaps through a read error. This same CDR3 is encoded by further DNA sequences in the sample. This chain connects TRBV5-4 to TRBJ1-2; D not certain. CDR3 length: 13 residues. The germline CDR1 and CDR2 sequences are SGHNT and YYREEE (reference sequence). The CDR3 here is CASSSETNYGYTF. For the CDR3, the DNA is TGTGCCAGTAGCTCAGAGACGAACTATGGCTACACCTTC.

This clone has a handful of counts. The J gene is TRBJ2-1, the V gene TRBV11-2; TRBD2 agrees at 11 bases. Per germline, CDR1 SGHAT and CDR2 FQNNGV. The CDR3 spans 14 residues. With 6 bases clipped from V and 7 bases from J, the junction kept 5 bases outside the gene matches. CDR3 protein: CASRKTSGINEQFF. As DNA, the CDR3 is TGTGCCAGCAGAAAGACTAGCGGGATAAATGAGCAGTTCTTC.

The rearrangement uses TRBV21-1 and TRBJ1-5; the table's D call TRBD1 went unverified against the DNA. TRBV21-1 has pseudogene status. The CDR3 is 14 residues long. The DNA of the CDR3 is TGTGCCAGCAGCAAAGACAGGCACAATCAGCCCCAGCATTTT. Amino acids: CASSKDRHNQPQHF.

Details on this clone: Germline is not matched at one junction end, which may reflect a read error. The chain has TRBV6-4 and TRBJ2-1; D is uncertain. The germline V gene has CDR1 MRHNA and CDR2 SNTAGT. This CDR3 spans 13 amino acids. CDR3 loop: CASSDDSHNEQFF. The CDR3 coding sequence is TGTGCCAGCAGTGACGACTCCCACAATGAGCAGTTCTTC.

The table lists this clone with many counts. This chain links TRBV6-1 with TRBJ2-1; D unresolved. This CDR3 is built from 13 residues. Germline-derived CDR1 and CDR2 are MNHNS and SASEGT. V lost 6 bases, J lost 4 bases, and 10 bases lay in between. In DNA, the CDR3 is TGTGCCAGCAGCCTTGACCGGTACAATGAGCAGTTCTTC. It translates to CASSLDRYNEQFF.

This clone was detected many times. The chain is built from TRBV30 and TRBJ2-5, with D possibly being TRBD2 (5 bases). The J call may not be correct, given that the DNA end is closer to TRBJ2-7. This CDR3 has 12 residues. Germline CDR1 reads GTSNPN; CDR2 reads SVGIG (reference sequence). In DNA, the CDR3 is TGTGCCTACCGAGACTATACCTACGAGCAGTACTTC. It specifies CAYRDYTYEQYF.

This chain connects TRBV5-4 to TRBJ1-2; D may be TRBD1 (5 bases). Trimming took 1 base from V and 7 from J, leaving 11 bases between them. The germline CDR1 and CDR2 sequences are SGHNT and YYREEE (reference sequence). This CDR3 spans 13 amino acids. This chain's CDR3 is CASSLWGGAGYTF. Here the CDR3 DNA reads TGTGCCAGCAGCTTGTGGGGAGGGGCTGGCTACACCTTC.

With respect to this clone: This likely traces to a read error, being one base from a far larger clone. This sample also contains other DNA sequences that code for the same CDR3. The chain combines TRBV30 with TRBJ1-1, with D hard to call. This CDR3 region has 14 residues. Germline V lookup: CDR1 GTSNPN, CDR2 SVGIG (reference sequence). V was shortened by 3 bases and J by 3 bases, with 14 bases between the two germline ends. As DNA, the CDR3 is TGTGCCTGGAGCGTCGGACTCTGGGACACTGAAGCTTTCTTT. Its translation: CAWSVGLWDTEAFF.

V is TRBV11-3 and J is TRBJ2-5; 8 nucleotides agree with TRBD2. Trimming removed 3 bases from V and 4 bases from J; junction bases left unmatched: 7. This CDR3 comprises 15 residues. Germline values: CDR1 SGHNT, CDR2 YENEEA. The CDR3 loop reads CASSLGGLAGETQYF. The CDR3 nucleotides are TGTGCCAGCAGCTTGGGGGGCCTAGCGGGAGAGACCCAGTACTTC.

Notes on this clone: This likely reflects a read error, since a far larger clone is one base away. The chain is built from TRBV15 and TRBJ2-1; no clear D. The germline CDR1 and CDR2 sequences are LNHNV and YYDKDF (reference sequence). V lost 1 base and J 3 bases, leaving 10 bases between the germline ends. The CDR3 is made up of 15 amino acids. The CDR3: CATSRARDLYNEQFF. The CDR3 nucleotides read TGTGCCACCAGCAGAGCGAGAGACCTCTACAATGAGCAGTTCTTC. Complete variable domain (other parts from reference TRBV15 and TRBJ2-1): DAMVIQNPRYQVTQFGKPVTLSCSQTLNHNVMYWYQQKSSQAPKLLFHYYDKDFNNEADTPDNFQSRRPNTSFCFLDIRSPGLGDTAMYLCATSRARDLYNEQFFGPGTRLTVL.

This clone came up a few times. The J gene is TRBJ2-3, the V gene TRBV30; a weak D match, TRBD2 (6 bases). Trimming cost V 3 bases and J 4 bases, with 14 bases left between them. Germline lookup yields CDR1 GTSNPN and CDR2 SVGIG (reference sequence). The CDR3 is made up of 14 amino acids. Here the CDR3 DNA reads TGTGCCTGGAGCCATGGGGGAGGCCCAGATACGCAGTATTTT. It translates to CAWSHGGGPDTQYF.

The CDR3 protein is CASSPSLNEQFF. In DNA form, the CDR3 reads TGTGCCAGCAGTCCCTCCCTGAATGAGCAGTTCTTC. The gene calls are TRBV25-1 and TRBJ2-1; D is undetermined. Trimming removed 5 bases from V and 7 bases from J, with 9 bases in between. The CDR3 is 12 residues long. Germline V gene data show CDR1 as MGHDK and CDR2 as SYGVNS.

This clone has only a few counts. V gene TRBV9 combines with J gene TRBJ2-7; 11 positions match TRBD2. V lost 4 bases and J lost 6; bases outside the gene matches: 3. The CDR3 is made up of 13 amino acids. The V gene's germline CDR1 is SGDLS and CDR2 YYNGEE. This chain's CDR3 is CASSLGTSGEQYF. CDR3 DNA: TGTGCCAGCAGCCTCGGGACTAGCGGCGAGCAGTACTTC.

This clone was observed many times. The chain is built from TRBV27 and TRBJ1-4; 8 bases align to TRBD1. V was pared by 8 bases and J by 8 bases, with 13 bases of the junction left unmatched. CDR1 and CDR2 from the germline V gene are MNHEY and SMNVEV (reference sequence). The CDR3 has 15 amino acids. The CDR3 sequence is CASGRQGALGEKLFF. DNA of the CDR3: TGTGCCAGCGGGCGGCAGGGGGCTCTTGGAGAAAAACTGTTTTTT. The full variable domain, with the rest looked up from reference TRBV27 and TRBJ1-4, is EAQVTQNPRYLITVTGKKLTVTCSQNMNHEYMSWYRQDPGLGLRQIYYSMNVEVTDKGDVPEGYKVSRKEKRNFPLILESPSPNQTSLYFCASGRQGALGEKLFFGSGTQLSVL.

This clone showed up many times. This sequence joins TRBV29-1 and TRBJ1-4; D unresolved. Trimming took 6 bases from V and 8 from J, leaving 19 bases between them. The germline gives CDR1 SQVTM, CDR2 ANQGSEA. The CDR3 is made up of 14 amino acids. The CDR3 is CSVRGQTSGEKLFF. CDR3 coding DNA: TGCAGCGTCCGCGGCCAAACTTCGGGGGAAAAACTGTTTTTT.

The CDR3: CASSALGGIYPGELFF. The CDR3 DNA reads TGTGCCAGCAGCGCGTTGGGGGGTATTTACCCCGGGGAGCTGTTTTTT. The rearrangement uses TRBV9 and TRBJ2-2; tentative D call: TRBD2 (6 bases). In germline, CDR1 is SGDLS, CDR2 YYNGEE. Deletions cut 3 bases from V and 6 bases from J, with 18 bases between. The CDR3 is made up of 16 amino acids.

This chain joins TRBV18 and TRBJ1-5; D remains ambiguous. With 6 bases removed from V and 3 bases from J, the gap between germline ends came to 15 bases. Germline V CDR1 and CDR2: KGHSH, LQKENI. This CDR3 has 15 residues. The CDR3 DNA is TGTGCCAGCTCCGCAGGCGCCAGCGACAATCAGCCCCAGCATTTT. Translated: CASSAGASDNQPQHF.